The clone carrying this T cell receptor beta chain was found many times. Its cognate antigen is unknown. This entry is derived from a study of regulatory T cells in long-lasting Graves disease. Across the study: The criterion for persistent Graves' disease was over 5 years of antithyroid drugs with positive TSH receptor antibodies. Study-level results: Limited sample numbers may have lowered accuracy.

Time point in this sample: persistent/refractory GD, antithyroid drugs over 5 years with positive TRAb. PBMCs provided the RNA from which the TCR library was made. Arm-PCR with iRepertoire HTBI primers amplified the CDR3 regions for these TCR beta libraries. TCRdb reanalysed the multiplex PCR reads using MiXCR and keeps one entry per CDR3 protein. The data hold 650,000 to 700,000 distinct CDR3 sequences, with around 30% observed a single time. The sample was peripheral blood mononuclear cells (PBMCs), taken when the disease was refractory, from a patient treated with antithyroid drugs. The TCR originated in a female donor with Graves disease.

The DNA for the CDR3 is TGTGCCAGCAGCCGAGGAGTCGGGGAAAAACTGTTTTTT. This encodes CASSRGVGEKLFF. V and J are TRBV28 and TRBJ1-4, with D unresolved. V lost 6 bases to trimming and J lost 8 bases, with 13 bases between them. This CDR3 contains 13 residues. The V gene's germline CDR1 is MDHEN and CDR2 SYDVKM.